A selection of T cell receptor beta chains follows, all from one sample in a study of cytomegalovirus exposure and HLA in healthy donors. Produced via immunoSEQ multiplex PCR; TCRdb's table is partial and in-frame only. The table gives 50,000 or so clones; the top ten clones make up 10% to 15% of it. The sequenced sample was PBMCs. The receptors originated from an older woman in good health and CMV-seropositive. The CDR3 runs from the conserved cysteine through the conserved F or W. A D gene is named only where the DNA matches it firmly.

v_gene	j_gene	d_gene	CDR3nt	CDR3aa
TRBV6-6	TRBJ1-1	-	TGTGCCAGCAGTTATGTTCGGACAGTAAACACTGAAGCTTTCTTT	CASSYVRTVNTEAFF
TRBV19	TRBJ1-2	TRBD1	TGTGCCAGTAGTATAAGAGGAGGGGGCGACTATGGCTACACCTTC	CASSIRGGGDYGYTF
TRBV5-1	TRBJ1-5	-	TGCGCCAGCAGCTTAGGGGGTAGCAATCAGCCCCAGCATTTT	CASSLGGSNQPQHF
TRBV7-8	TRBJ1-2	TRBD1	TGTGCCAGCAGCCAAGGGACAGCCACTAACTATGGCTACACCTTC	CASSQGTATNYGYTF
TRBV4-2	TRBJ2-3	-	TGTGCCAGCAGCTACAGGGGCACAGATACGCAGTATTTT	CASSYRGTDTQYF
TRBV18	TRBJ2-1	-	TGTGCCAGCCTTACAGGGAAAGAAAACAATGAGCAGTTCTTC	CASLTGKENNEQFF
TRBV10-1	TRBJ2-1	-	TGCGCCAGCAGTGAGAGGGGTTCCCCAGGGGACAATGAGCAGTTCTTC	CASSERGSPGDNEQFF
TRBV6-5	TRBJ2-7	TRBD1	TGTGCCAGCACAAAGACAGGGGTCGGGGAGCAGTACTTC	CASTKTGVGEQYF
TRBV7-6	TRBJ2-3	TRBD2	TGTGCCAGCAGCCCCCGGGGGGGTGGCACAGATACGCAGTATTTT	CASSPRGGGTDTQYF
TRBV7-9	TRBJ1-4	TRBD1	TGTGCCAGCAGCTCGGGACAGGGTGGTGAAAAACTGTTTTTT	CASSSGQGGEKLFF
TRBV10-1	TRBJ2-2	TRBD2	TGCGCCAGCAGTGTCTTAGCGGGTAACACCGGGGAGCTGTTTTTT	CASSVLAGNTGELFF
TRBV7-6	TRBJ2-3	TRBD2	TGTGCCAGCAGCTTAGCTTCCCGCGGGAGCACAGATAAGCAGTATTTT	CASSLASRGSTDKQYF
TRBV7-9	TRBJ1-1	TRBD1	TGTGCCAGCAGTTTAACAGGGGGAAACACTGAAGCTTTCTTT	CASSLTGGNTEAFF
TRBV6-5	TRBJ2-7	-	TGTGCCAGCGGGCAGGCGACCGCCTACGAGCAGTACTTC	CASGQATAYEQYF
TRBV5-1	TRBJ2-7	TRBD1	TGCGCCAGCAGACAACCGGGACAGGGAACCGAGCAGTCCTTC	CASRQPGQGTEQSF
TRBV7-8	TRBJ1-1	-	TGTGCCAGCAGCTTCCTACAGGGAAGCACTGAAGCTTTCTTT	CASSFLQGSTEAFF
TRBV29-1	TRBJ2-7	TRBD2	TGCAGCGCGGGGGGGGCCCCCTACGAGCAGTACTTC	CSAGGAPYEQYF
TRBV11-2	TRBJ1-3	TRBD1	TGTGCCAGCAGCTTCATCACGACAGGGGCTGGAAACACCATATATTTT	CASSFITTGAGNTIYF
TRBV11-2	TRBJ2-7	-	TGTGCCAGCAGCTTAGACGCCCGGGGGTACGAGCAGTACTTC	CASSLDARGYEQYF
TRBV5-5	TRBJ1-3	-	TGTGCCAGCAGCTTGGTGTCCCCCCCAGGGGCCACCTCTGGAAACACCATATATTTT	CASSLVSPPGATSGNTIYF
TRBV9	TRBJ1-2	-	TGTGCCAGCAGCGTAGATGGGAGAGGCTGCACCTTC	CASSVDGRGCTF
TRBV10-3	TRBJ1-5	-	TGTGCCATCAGTGATTCCGAGCCCGAGCCCCAGCATTTT	CAISDSEPEPQHF
TRBV5-6	TRBJ2-5	TRBD1	TGTGCCAGCAGCTCCGGGACAGGGGGTTTGGTAGAGACCCAGTACTTC	CASSSGTGGLVETQYF
TRBV5-5	TRBJ1-3	-	TGTGCCAGCAGCTTGGAGGCGGGAACCTCTGGAAACACCATATATTTT	CASSLEAGTSGNTIYF
TRBV5-1	TRBJ2-7	TRBD1	TGCGCCAGCAGCTCTGAGGGGGCTCCTAACCTACGAGGGCAGTACTTC	CASSSEGAPNLRGQYF
TRBV18	TRBJ2-1	TRBD1	TGTGCCAGCTCACCGGGACAGGGGAAGGATGAGCAGTTCTTC	CASSPGQGKDEQFF
TRBV2	TRBJ2-3	TRBD2	TGTGCCAGCAGGACCGGGACTAGCGGAACAGATACGCAGTATTTT	CASRTGTSGTDTQYF
TRBV6-6	TRBJ1-4	-	TGTGCCAGCAGTTACTGGCAGGGGACAAATGAAAAACTGTTTTTT	CASSYWQGTNEKLFF
TRBV14	TRBJ1-1	TRBD1	TGTGCCAGCACCCTATCCACAGGGGGCGGCACTGAAGCTTTCTTT	CASTLSTGGGTEAFF
TRBV28	TRBJ1-1	TRBD1	TGTGCCAGCACCTCTTGGGGACAGGGGGGCACTGAAGCTTTCTTT	CASTSWGQGGTEAFF
TRBV19	TRBJ1-2	TRBD1	TGTGCCAGTAGTACCTGGGACAGGGAGGTCTATGGCTACACCTTC	CASSTWDREVYGYTF
TRBV20-1	TRBJ2-7	-	TGCAGTGCACAAACCGGGAACGAGCAGTACTTC	CSAQTGNEQYF
TRBV7-9	TRBJ1-1	-	TGTGCCAGCAGCTTAGAGCGTTCCAACACTGAAGCTTTCTTT	CASSLERSNTEAFF
TRBV2	TRBJ1-1	-	TGTGCCAGCAGTCTACAGAGAGCGAACACTGAAGCTTTCTTT	CASSLQRANTEAFF
TRBV5-1	TRBJ2-7	TRBD1	TGCGCCAGCGCCCCTGGAGTGGGACAGGGGTCCTACGAGCAGTACTTC	CASAPGVGQGSYEQYF
TRBV10-3	TRBJ1-4	TRBD1	TGTGCCATCAGTGAAGGGACAGGGAGTGAAAAACTGTTTTTT	CAISEGTGSEKLFF
TRBV5-1	TRBJ1-5	-	TGCGCCAGCAGCTTGGTTCTTGGGACAAGTCAGCCCCAGCATTTT	CASSLVLGTSQPQHF
TRBV6-1	TRBJ2-7	-	TGTGCCAGCAGTGAAGGTGGAGGGAGCCCCTACGAGCAGTACTTC	CASSEGGGSPYEQYF
TRBV9	TRBJ2-1	-	TGTGCCAGCAGCTTAGGGGGGCGGGGGCTCTACAATGAGCAGTTCTTC	CASSLGGRGLYNEQFF
TRBV5-6	TRBJ2-7	TRBD1	TGTGCCAGCAGCTTTGGGACAGGGTACGAGCAGTACTTC	CASSFGTGYEQYF
TRBV5-1	TRBJ1-2	-	TGCGCCAGCAGCAGCGGACAGAGGGGCGTGAGCTATGGCTACACCTTC	CASSSGQRGVSYGYTF
TRBV7-9	TRBJ1-5	TRBD1	TGTGCCAGCAGCCAGACAGGGGTAGGTCAGCCCCAGCATTTT	CASSQTGVGQPQHF
TRBV11-2	TRBJ2-7	TRBD1	TGTGCCAGCAGGGGACAGGGGGCCTACGAGCAGTACTTC	CASRGQGAYEQYF
TRBV19	TRBJ2-7	TRBD2	TGTGCCAGTAGTATCTCTAGCGGGGGTGCCTACGAGCAGTACTTC	CASSISSGGAYEQYF
TRBV7-9	TRBJ1-1	-	TGTGCCAGCAGCTTAGCGGGTAGTGGAACGGGTGAAGCTTTCTTT	CASSLAGSGTGEAFF
TRBV6-5	TRBJ2-7	TRBD1	TGTGCCAGCAGTTGGGGGGGACAGGGGGTCGCCTACGAGCAGTACTTC	CASSWGGQGVAYEQYF
TRBV5-6	TRBJ2-1	-	TGTGCCAGCAGAGCGAGGCTAGGTGAGCAGTTCTTC	CASRARLGEQFF
TRBV6-1	TRBJ2-3	-	TGTGCAAGCGGAGTGGATACGCAGTATTTT	CASGVDTQYF
TRBV18	TRBJ1-2	TRBD1	TGTGCCAGCTCACCACCCCCGGGACAGGGGGCGGGTGGCTACACCTTC	CASSPPPGQGAGGYTF
TRBV5-1	TRBJ1-1	-	TGCGCCAGCAGCTCTACGGGAGCGAACACTGAAGCTTTCTTT	CASSSTGANTEAFF
TRBV7-6	TRBJ1-1	-	TGTGCCAGCAGCTCGGGGGGGAGGACTGAAGCTTTCTTT	CASSSGGRTEAFF